Shown below are 20 T cell receptor beta chains from a single sample sequenced in a study of shared clonotypes between healthy human individuals. CD45RO-negative cells were positively selected for CCR7, leaving out terminally differentiated effector memory CD45RA+ cells. Using immunoSEQ multiplex PCR, the repertoire was profiled, and TCRdb retains in-frame clones only, with some absent. Here the sample spans millions of clones, about 92% being singletons. The sequencing sample was made of naive CD8+ T cells from PBMCs. The source of these receptors is a man younger than 35 in good health. Some clones in this sample may be carry-over from other donors' samples.

The table lists this clone with a few counts. The V call is TRBV4-1, the J call TRBJ2-2; 12 bases are shared with TRBD2. CDR1 and CDR2 from the germline V gene are MGHRA and YSYEKL. The CDR3 covers 19 residues. The junction had 12 bases not matched to a gene; V was cut back by 3 bases and J by 4 bases. Here the CDR3 DNA reads TGCGCCAGCAGCCATTACCGGACTAGCGGGAAGAAGGGCACCGGGGAGCTGTTTTTT. Protein: CASSHYRTSGKKGTGELFF.

The chain links TRBV7-9 to TRBJ2-2; D is unclear. V was cut by 2 bases and J by 4 bases, with 11 bases left in between. CDR1 SEHNR and CDR2 FQNEAQ come from the germline V gene (reference sequence). This CDR3 has 15 residues. CDR3 in amino acids: CASSLRTPSTGELFF. In nucleotides, the CDR3 is TGTGCCAGCAGCTTACGTACGCCTAGCACCGGGGAGCTGTTTTTT.

V is TRBV27 and J is TRBJ1-5; D remains ambiguous. Trimming pared 3 bases from V and 10 bases from J, leaving 13 bases between. The CDR3 is made up of 13 amino acids. CDR1 MNHEY and CDR2 SMNVEV come from the germline V gene (reference sequence). Here the CDR3 DNA reads TGTGCCAGCAGTTTTTCAGGTTCTGGTCCCCAGCATTTT. Translated, it gives CASSFSGSGPQHF.

The chain has TRBV7-9 and TRBJ2-1; 9 positions match TRBD2. The length of the CDR3 is 16 residues. The junction had 12 bases not matched to a gene; V was cut back by 2 bases and J by 10 bases. Germline loops: CDR1 SEHNR, CDR2 FQNEAQ (reference sequence). Here the CDR3 reads CASSLFSGAGGDEQFF. CDR3 nucleotides: TGTGCCAGCAGCTTATTCTCGGGAGCGGGAGGTGACGAGCAGTTCTTC. Using reference TRBV7-9 and TRBJ2-1 for the parts outside the CDR3, the full variable domain is DTGVSQNPRHKITKRGQNVTFRCDPISEHNRLYWYRQTLGQGPEFLTYFQNEAQLEKSRLLSDRFSAERPKGSFSTLEIQRTEQGDSAMYLCASSLFSGAGGDEQFFGPGTRLTVL.

This clone was recorded once. The chain couples TRBV28 to TRBJ1-2; D is possibly TRBD1 (5 bases). CDR1 is MDHEN, CDR2 SYDVKM, per germline. The CDR3 contains 14 residues. With 8 bases removed from V and 3 bases from J, the gap between germline ends came to 16 bases. The CDR3 nucleotides read TGTGCCAGCGTCTCACCTGGGGGACACTATGGCTACACCTTC. Amino acids: CASVSPGGHYGYTF.

Concerning this clone: Other DNA sequences in this specimen translate into the identical CDR3. This chain connects TRBV6-5 to TRBJ2-7; 7 nucleotides match TRBD1. The J segment lost 3 bases and the V segment lost 5 bases, leaving 7 bases of the junction unmatched. Germline-derived CDR1 and CDR2 are MNHEY and SVGAGI. The CDR3 contains 14 residues. Here the CDR3 DNA reads TGTGCCAGCAGTCCGAGACAGGGCTACTACGAGCAGTACTTC. It encodes CASSPRQGYYEQYF.

In its sample, this clone was seen once. The chain carries TRBV25-1 and TRBJ1-1, with 8 positions matching TRBD1. The CDR3 covers 15 residues. Germline V gives CDR1 MGHDK, CDR2 SYGVNS. With V trimmed by 8 bases and J by 1 base, 9 bases remained unmatched. CDR3 region: CASVTSGTGNTEAFF. CDR3 DNA: TGTGCCAGCGTCACCTCCGGGACAGGGAACACTGAAGCTTTCTTT.

This clone was picked up one time. Other DNA sequences in the sample encode the same CDR3. V usage is TRBV4-1 and J usage is TRBJ2-7; a possible D gene is TRBD1 (6 bases). CDR3 length: 14 amino acids. V was clipped by 4 bases and J by 0 bases, with 10 bases between them. The germline V gene encodes CDR1 MGHRA and CDR2 YSYEKL. DNA of the CDR3: TGCGCCAGCAGCCCGAGGACAGCCTCCTACGAGCAGTACTTC. Translating gives CASSPRTASYEQYF.

The CDR3 DNA reads as TGTGCCAGCAGGACCAGGGGGTACCAAGAGACCCAGTACTTC. Translated: CASRTRGYQETQYF. The gene calls are TRBV28 and TRBJ2-5, with 7 bases matching TRBD1. In germline, CDR1 is MDHEN, CDR2 SYDVKM. This CDR3 contains 14 residues. After removal of 6 bases from V and 0 bases from J, the junction contained 4 bases not matched to a gene.

Here the CDR3 reads CASSPPMGGGEQYF. As DNA, the CDR3 is TGTGCCAGCAGTCCCCCCATGGGGGGAGGCGAGCAGTACTTC. The chain uses TRBV7-9 and TRBJ2-7; D perhaps matches TRBD2 (6 bases). The V end lost 6 bases, the J end lost 6 bases, and 18 bases lay between the germline ends. Per the germline V gene, CDR1 is SEHNR and CDR2 is FQNEAQ (reference sequence). This CDR3 is 14 amino acids long.

For this clone: The sample has other DNA sequences that encode this CDR3 too. The chain links TRBV27 to TRBJ1-5; maybe TRBD1 (5 bases). This CDR3 has 14 residues. V lost 7 bases, J lost 0 bases, and 10 bases lay in between. Germline V gives CDR1 MNHEY, CDR2 SMNVEV (reference sequence). In nucleotides, the CDR3 is TGTGCCAGCACCCCGGGGGGTAGCAATCAGCCCCAGCATTTT. Translating it yields CASTPGGSNQPQHF.

CDR3 protein: CASSFSGLTYEQYF. The CDR3 DNA is TGTGCCAGCAGCTTTTCTGGCTTAACCTACGAGCAGTACTTC. The chain links TRBV5-4 to TRBJ2-7; no clear D. The V end was cut by 2 bases, the J end by 2 bases, with 11 bases between. Germline CDR1 SGHNT, CDR2 YYREEE (reference sequence). The CDR3 spans 14 residues.

The chain carries TRBV28 and TRBJ1-5; no clear D. Trimming stripped 3 bases from V and 0 bases from J, with 6 bases between. The CDR3 consists of 14 residues. Germline CDR1 is MDHEN and CDR2 is SYDVKM. CDR3 DNA: TGTGCCAGCAGTTTGGTCTATAGCAATCAGCCCCAGCATTTT. It encodes CASSLVYSNQPQHF.

V gene TRBV19 combines with J gene TRBJ1-5, with a tentative D call TRBD1 (5 bases). The CDR3 sequence is 15 residues long. Trimming took 3 bases from V and 3 from J, leaving 12 bases between them. Germline values: CDR1 LNHDA, CDR2 SQIVND (reference sequence). CDR3 coding DNA: TGTGCCAGTAGTATGCGGAGACAGTCCAATCAGCCCCAGCATTTT. Its protein is CASSMRRQSNQPQHF.

This chain joins TRBV27 and TRBJ2-5, with D possibly matching TRBD1 (6 bases). The germline V gene has CDR1 MNHEY and CDR2 SMNVEV (reference sequence). CDR3 length: 15 amino acids. V shed 2 bases and J shed 5 bases, with 15 bases lying between them. The chain's CDR3 is CASSLMGARGETQYF. In DNA, the CDR3 is TGTGCCAGCAGTTTAATGGGGGCGAGGGGGGAGACCCAGTACTTC.

This chain connects TRBV10-3 to TRBJ1-5; D gene ambiguous. V dropped 0 bases and J dropped 5 bases, with 2 bases sitting between them. The V gene's germline CDR1 is ENHRY and CDR2 SYGVKD. This CDR3 has 12 residues. The CDR3 loop is CAISESYQPQHF. The CDR3 DNA reads as TGTGCCATCAGTGAGTCTTATCAGCCCCAGCATTTT.

The chain couples TRBV5-1 to TRBJ2-2, with D possibly being TRBD1 (5 bases). This CDR3 region has 12 residues. Germline V CDR1 and CDR2: SGHRS, YFSETQ. Between the trimmed V and J ends, which lost 9 bases and 5 bases, there was a span of 11 bases. The CDR3 DNA sequence: TGCGCCATCACTCAGGGAACCGGGGAGCTGTTTTTT. It yields the protein CAITQGTGELFF.

The CDR3 DNA reads TGTGCCAGCAGTTATCTTCCCCTAGCCAAAAACATTCAGTACTTC. Translated: CASSYLPLAKNIQYF. The V and J genes are TRBV6-5 and TRBJ2-4, with no clear D. This CDR3 is built from 15 residues. The germline V and J ends were trimmed by 3 bases and 0 bases, with 9 bases remaining between them. Germline CDR1 is MNHEY and CDR2 is SVGAGI.

With respect to this clone: This sample includes further DNA sequences coding for the same CDR3. The rearrangement links TRBV27 to TRBJ2-7, with TRBD2 identical over 7 bases. Germline loops: CDR1 MNHEY, CDR2 SMNVEV (reference sequence). V lost 3 bases, J lost 3 bases, and 5 bases stayed unmatched. The CDR3 contains 14 residues. The CDR3 protein is CASSFAGAGYEQYF. CDR3 DNA: TGTGCCAGCAGTTTCGCGGGAGCGGGCTACGAGCAGTACTTC.

CDR3 protein: CASSPRTGSSGYTF. The CDR3, as DNA: TGTGCCAGCAGTCCCCGGACAGGCTCGAGCGGCTACACCTTC. The chain combines TRBV27 with TRBJ1-2; TRBD1 aligns across 7 bases. CDR3 length: 14 amino acids. The V and J ends lost 5 bases and 8 bases, in that order; junction bases with no gene match: 11. The V gene's germline CDR1 is MNHEY and CDR2 SMNVEV (reference sequence).